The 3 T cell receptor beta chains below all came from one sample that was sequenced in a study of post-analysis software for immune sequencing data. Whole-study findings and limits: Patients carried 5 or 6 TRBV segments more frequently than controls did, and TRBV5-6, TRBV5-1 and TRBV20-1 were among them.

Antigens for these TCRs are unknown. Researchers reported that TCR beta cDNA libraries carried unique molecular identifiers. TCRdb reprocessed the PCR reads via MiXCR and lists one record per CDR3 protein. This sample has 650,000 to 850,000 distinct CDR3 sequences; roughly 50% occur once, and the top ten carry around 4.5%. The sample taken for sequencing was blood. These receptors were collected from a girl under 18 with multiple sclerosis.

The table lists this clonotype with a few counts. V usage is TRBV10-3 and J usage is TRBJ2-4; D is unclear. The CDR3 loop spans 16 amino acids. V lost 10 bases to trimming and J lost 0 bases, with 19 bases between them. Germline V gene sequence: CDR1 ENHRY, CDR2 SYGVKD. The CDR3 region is CATMDGIQIAKNIQYF. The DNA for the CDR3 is TGTGCCACCATGGATGGGATTCAAATAGCCAAAAACATTCAGTACTTC.

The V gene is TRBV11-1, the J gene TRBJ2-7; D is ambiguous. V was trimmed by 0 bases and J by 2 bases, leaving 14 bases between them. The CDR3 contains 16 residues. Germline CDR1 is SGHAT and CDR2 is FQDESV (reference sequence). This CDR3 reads CASSLARSPSPYEQYF. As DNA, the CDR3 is TGTGCCAGCAGCTTAGCGAGGAGTCCATCCCCCTACGAGCAGTACTTC. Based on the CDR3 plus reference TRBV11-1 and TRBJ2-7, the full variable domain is EAEVAQSPRYKITEKSQAVAFWCDPISGHATLYWYRQILGQGPELLVQFQDESVVDDSQLPKDRFSAERLKGVDSTLKIQPAELGDSAMYLCASSLARSPSPYEQYFGPGTRLTVT.

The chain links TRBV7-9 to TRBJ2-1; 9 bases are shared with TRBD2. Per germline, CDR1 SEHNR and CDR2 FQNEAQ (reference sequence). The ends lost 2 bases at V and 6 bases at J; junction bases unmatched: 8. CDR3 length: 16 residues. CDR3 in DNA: TGTGCCAGCAGCTTACTGGGCGGGACTAGCATCAATGAGCAGTTCTTC. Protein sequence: CASSLLGGTSINEQFF.